This T cell receptor beta chain was sequenced in a study of regulatory T cells in long-lasting Graves disease. Arm-PCR with iRepertoire HTBI primers amplified the CDR3 regions for these TCR beta libraries. TCRdb re-analysed the multiplex PCR reads in MiXCR, keeping a single row per CDR3 protein. Of roughly 510,000 distinct CDR3 sequences in the sample, around 16% were seen once. In this sample, this clonotype turned up a few times. Its antigen is still unknown. This is likely a read error, given that the CDR3 carries no conserved phenylalanine or tryptophan at its end. The CDR3 is made up of 18 amino acids. The junction had 13 bases not matched to a gene; V was cut back by 1 base and J by 5 bases. In germline, CDR1 is SGHVS, CDR2 FQNEAQ. Time point reported: newly diagnosed GD, antithyroid drugs for less than 3 months. RNA isolated from PBMCs was used to make the TCR library. American Thyroid Association guidelines defined Graves' disease diagnosis.

Study results and limitations: Lower TCR diversity characterized persistent Graves' patients relative to newly diagnosed patients.

A further study also used this sample, focusing on T cells in Graves' hyperthyroidism and ophthalmopathy. From that study: Newly diagnosed hyperthyroidism, duration under 2 months, in patients aged 18 to 65.

The chain couples TRBV7-8 to TRBJ2-1, with 8 bases identical to TRBD2. The TCR originated in a young man with Graves disease. Source: peripheral blood mononuclear cells (PBMCs), taken at new diagnosis, from a patient treated with antithyroid drugs. The CDR3 coding sequence is TGTGCCAGCAGCTTAGTTTATCGATGGCGGGAGGTTAACAATGAGCAGTTCCTC. Translation: CASSLVYRWREVNNEQFL.